The 3 T cell receptor beta chains in this list originate from one sample, sequenced in a study of CD8+CD57+ T cells in acquired aplastic anemia. The TCR beta profiling, which covered VDJ combination and CDR3 sequence, was carried out using genomic DNA as the template. From the reads, TCRdb called clonotypes with MiXCR, one entry per CDR3 protein. This table holds about 200,000 distinct CDR3 sequences, 55% to 65% found once. Only patients with CD8+CD57+ cell expansion on flow cytometry were chosen for sequencing. The material sequenced was sorted CD4+, CD8+, or CD8+CD57+ T cells (not recorded which) from PBMCs. Every receptor here comes from a human donor with aplastic anemia.

The chain links TRBV10-3 to TRBJ2-2, with D perhaps matching TRBD2 (6 bases). V lost 6 bases to trimming and J lost 5 bases, with 7 bases between them. The CDR3 covers 12 residues. Germline V gives CDR1 ENHRY, CDR2 SYGVKD. CDR3 protein: CAISGGTGELFF. CDR3 nucleotide sequence: TGTGCCATCAGCGGGGGAACCGGGGAGCTGTTTTTT.

CDR3 loop: CASKSLAGEETQYF. The CDR3 nucleotides read TGTGCCAGCAAGTCACTAGCGGGGGAAGAGACCCAGTACTTC. This chain connects TRBV7-4 to TRBJ2-5, with 11 nucleotides matching TRBD2. The length of the CDR3 is 14 residues. V trimming: 7 bases; J trimming: 3 bases; junction bases outside the gene matches: 4. The V gene's germline CDR1 is SGHVT and CDR2 SQSDAQ.

This chain links TRBV9 with TRBJ1-5; no clear D gene. V was trimmed by 4 bases and J by 0 bases, leaving 8 bases between them. Germline CDR1 reads SGDLS; CDR2 reads YYNGEE. The length of the CDR3 is 14 residues. Here the CDR3 DNA reads TGTGCCAGCAGCCCAGCAAATAGCAATCAGCCCCAGCATTTT. As protein: CASSPANSNQPQHF. Variable domain in full (rest from reference TRBV9 and TRBJ1-5): DSGVTQTPKHLITATGQRVTLRCSPRSGDLSVYWYQQSLDQGLQFLIQYYNGEERAKGNILERFSAQQFPDLHSELNLSSLELGDSALYFCASSPANSNQPQHFGDGTRLSIL.